The rows below give T cell receptor beta chains drawn from one sample of a study of cytomegalovirus exposure and HLA in healthy donors. Using immunoSEQ multiplex PCR, the repertoire was profiled, and TCRdb retains in-frame clones only, with some absent. The data show more than 70,000 clones, around three quarters seen once. The sample taken for sequencing was PBMCs. The receptor source for this set is a woman aged 45-59 years in good health and CMV-seropositive. CDR3s include the opening cysteine and the closing phenylalanine or tryptophan. D genes are given only for firm matches. Expanded clones get a size class; other rows say once, few or many, or leave the size out.

>NA|NA|TRBV13|16|TRBJ2-5
TGTGCCAGCAGCTTAATGGTAGGGGTTCACCAAGAGACCCAGTACTTC
CASSLMVGVHQETQYF
>TRBD2|NA|TRBV4-3|15|TRBJ2-1
TGCGCCAGCAGCCAAGAAAGGACTAGGGTTGACGAGCAGTTCTTC
CASSQERTRVDEQFF
>TRBD1|NA|TRBV6-6|11|TRBJ1-2
TGTGCCAGCACCGACAGGGAGGGCTACACCTTC
CASTDREGYTF
>NA|NA|TRBV6-5|15|TRBJ2-7
TGTGCCACTTCGAACGCAGGGGCTGCTCATCGCGAGCAGTACTTC
CATSNAGAAHREQYF
>NA|NA|TRBV18|14|TRBJ1-5
TGTGCCAGCTCACCACCGGGCGGCAATCAGCCCCAGCATTTT
CASSPPGGNQPQHF
>TRBD2|NA|TRBV28|15|TRBJ2-3
TGTGCCAGCAGTTTACCAGCGGGGGGGCTGGATACGCAGTATTTT
CASSLPAGGLDTQYF
>NA|few|TRBV7-3|13|TRBJ2-1
TGTGCCAGCAGCCTCTGGACGGAGGGTGAGCAGTTCTTC
CASSLWTEGEQFF
>TRBD2|NA|TRBV10-1|12|TRBJ2-1
TGCGCCAGCAGTGGAGCGGGAGGTGAGCAGTTCTTC
CASSGAGGEQFF
>TRBD2|once|TRBV7-8|14|TRBJ2-1
TGTGCCAGCAGCCCGGGACTAGCGGGCCCTGAGCAGTTCTTC
CASSPGLAGPEQFF
>NA|few|TRBV30|14|TRBJ1-2
TGTGCCTGGAGGTCCCCGGCGAGGGCCCCTGGCTACACCTTC
CAWRSPARAPGYTF
>NA|NA|TRBV4-1|17|TRBJ1-1
TGCGCCAGCAGCCAAGGACAGGTGGGGGCAGGGAACACTGAAGCTTTCTTT
CASSQGQVGAGNTEAFF
>TRBD2|NA|TRBV5-1|18|TRBJ2-3
TGCGCCAGCAGCTTGGCAGGGAGGGGTTACACTAGCACAGATACGCAGTATTTT
CASSLAGRGYTSTDTQYF
>TRBD1|NA|TRBV28|12|TRBJ1-5
TGTGCCAGCAGTACAGGGGTTCGGCCCCAGCATTTT
CASSTGVRPQHF
>NA|few|TRBV6-1|15|TRBJ1-2
TGTGCCAGCAGTGAAGCCAGGACAGCAAACTATGGCTACACCTTC
CASSEARTANYGYTF
>TRBD1|NA|TRBV19|16|TRBJ2-1
TGTGCCAGTATGTCGTTGACAGGGAAAGTTAAGTATGAGCAGTTCTTC
CASMSLTGKVKYEQFF
>NA|NA|TRBV5-1|12|TRBJ2-5
TGCGCCAGCAGGGGCGGCGGGGAGACCCAGTACTTC
CASRGGGETQYF
>TRBD2|NA|TRBV27|16|TRBJ2-7
TGTGCCAGCAGTTCGGGACTAGCGGGGGGGCCGAGAGAGCAGTACTTC
CASSSGLAGGPREQYF
>NA|NA|TRBV11-2|14|TRBJ1-5
TGTGCCAGCAGCTTAACTTCGGGGAATCAGCCCCAGCATTTT
CASSLTSGNQPQHF
>TRBD2|NA|TRBV9|17|TRBJ2-2
TGTGCCAGCAGCGTAACTAGCGGGGGGGCAGACACCGGGGAGCTGTTTTTT
CASSVTSGGADTGELFF
>NA|NA|TRBV5-1|15|TRBJ1-4
TGCGCCAGCAGCTTGAGCGAGGCAACTAATGAAAAACTGTTTTTT
CASSLSEATNEKLFF
>NA|NA|TRBV28|16|TRBJ2-3
TGTGCCAGCAGTGTCCGTGCGGCAGCTAGCACAGATACGCAGTATTTT
CASSVRAAASTDTQYF
>TRBD2|NA|TRBV5-6|17|TRBJ2-5
TGTGCCAGCAGCTCGGGACTAGCGGGAGTTGGGGAAGAGACCCAGTACTTC
CASSSGLAGVGEETQYF
>NA|NA|TRBV10-1|12|TRBJ2-1
TGCGCCAGCAGTTTAAATGTGAATGAGCAGTTCTTC
CASSLNVNEQFF
>NA|NA|TRBV6-5|15|TRBJ2-3
TGTGCCAGCAGTCTCCAACGTGGGGCCACAGATACGCAGTATTTT
CASSLQRGATDTQYF
>TRBD1|NA|TRBV2|14|TRBJ2-1
TGTGCCAGCAGTGAGGGACAGGGATGGCATGAGCAGTTCTTC
CASSEGQGWHEQFF
>NA|NA|TRBV18|13|TRBJ1-1
TGTGCCAGCTCAATCACCAGGAACACTGAAGCTTTCTTT
CASSITRNTEAFF
>NA|NA|TRBV30|11|TRBJ2-7
TGTGCCTGGAGTGCCACAGTCGAGCAGTACTTC
CAWSATVEQYF
>NA|NA|TRBV4-2|16|TRBJ2-1
TGTGCCAGCAGCCAAGAGTTTCTAGCCCTTTGGTATGAGCAGTTCTTC
CASSQEFLALWYEQFF
>TRBD1|NA|TRBV5-5|16|TRBJ2-3
TGTGCCAGCAGCTTGGCAGTGACAGGGGTGGGAGATACGCAGTATTTT
CASSLAVTGVGDTQYF
>TRBD1|NA|TRBV4-1|16|TRBJ2-1
TGCGCCAGCAGCCAAGCTCTACAGGGGACCTACAATGAGCAGTTCTTC
CASSQALQGTYNEQFF
>TRBD1|NA|TRBV5-1|16|TRBJ2-7
TGCGCCAGCAGCCCCGAGATAGGGGGCGCAGCCTACGAGCAGTACTTC
CASSPEIGGAAYEQYF
>TRBD2|NA|TRBV30|16|TRBJ2-1
TGTGCCTGGAGTGCCGGGACTAGCGGGAGGGCCCATGAGCAGTTCTTC
CAWSAGTSGRAHEQFF
>NA|NA|TRBV7-2|15|TRBJ2-2
TGTGCCAGCGGGGGGGGGCTAGCAAACACCGGGGAGCTGTTTTTT
CASGGGLANTGELFF
>TRBD2|NA|TRBV5-1|16|TRBJ2-1
TGCGCCAGCAGCCACTCTAGCGGCCCCGAGGTTAATGAGCAGTTCTTC
CASSHSSGPEVNEQFF
>NA|NA|TRBV2|15|TRBJ2-4
TGTGCCAGCAGTGATGAGGGTATAGCCAAAAACATTCAGTACTTC
CASSDEGIAKNIQYF
>NA|NA|TRBV11-1|14|TRBJ2-1
TGTGCCAGCAGCCGGGACTCCCAGAGGAATGAGCAGTTCTTC
CASSRDSQRNEQFF
>TRBD2|NA|TRBV29-1|16|TRBJ2-1
TGCAGCGTTCTGGGACTAGCGGGGGCTCAAGCCAATGAGCAGTTCTTC
CSVLGLAGAQANEQFF
>NA|few|TRBV27|14|TRBJ1-1
TGTGCCAGCAGTTTACAACTGATGAACACTGAAGCTTTCTTT
CASSLQLMNTEAFF
>TRBD2|NA|TRBV5-4|15|TRBJ2-7
TGTGCCAGCAGCCCGGGACTAGCGGGAGAGTACGAGCAGTACTTC
CASSPGLAGEYEQYF
>TRBD2|NA|TRBV7-2|14|TRBJ2-7
TGTGCCAGCAGCCGGACTAGCGGGGGCTACGAGCAGTACTTC
CASSRTSGGYEQYF
>TRBD1|once|TRBV7-8|16|TRBJ1-1
TGTGCCAGCAGCTATAGACAGGGGTTTGGTGGCACTGAAGCTTTCTTT
CASSYRQGFGGTEAFF
>NA|NA|TRBV27|12|TRBJ2-5
TGTGCCAGCAGTTCGAGACAAGAGACCCAGTACTTC
CASSSRQETQYF
>NA|few|TRBV2|12|TRBJ1-4
TGTGCTTGGGACTTAATGGGAGAAAAACTGTTTTTT
CAWDLMGEKLFF
>NA|NA|TRBV14|15|TRBJ1-1
TGTGCCAGCAGCCCGGTCGCGGGGGCGAACACTGAAGCTTTCTTT
CASSPVAGANTEAFF
>TRBD1|NA|TRBV4-3|15|TRBJ1-6
TGCGCCAGCAGCCAAGAGGACAGGGGGCCCACACCCCTCCACTTT
CASSQEDRGPTPLHF
>TRBD1|few|TRBV5-6|17|TRBJ1-2
TGTGCCAGCAGCTTGGGAGGGACAGGGTCGCCTAACTATGGCTACACCTTC
CASSLGGTGSPNYGYTF
>TRBD2|NA|TRBV28|14|TRBJ2-7
TGTGCCAGCAGCACTACAGCGGGAGTATACGAGCAGTACTTC
CASSTTAGVYEQYF